Presented here are 15 T cell receptor beta chains from one specimen sequenced in a study of OX40 agonist ivuxolimab in advanced cancers. Method: immunoSEQ multiplex PCR; TCRdb's copy keeps in-frame clones and lacks some. The data hold about 93,000 clones, with 92% observed a single time. The specimen comprised CD4+ or CD8+ T cells sorted from blood, sampled in a trial of the OX40 agonist ivuxolimab. Source of these receptors: an adult with an advanced solid tumor such as melanoma, head and neck, liver or kidney cancer.

The chain combines TRBV18 with TRBJ1-1; weak D call: TRBD1 (5 bases). Germline V gene sequence: CDR1 KGHSH, CDR2 LQKENI. Trimming shortened V by 3 bases and J by 5 bases, and 16 bases separated the two germline ends. This CDR3 spans 15 amino acids. CDR3 DNA: TGTGCCAGCTCACCGGGGGACGGTGGGGAAACTGAAGCTTTCTTT. This encodes CASSPGDGGETEAFF.

The rearrangement joins TRBV5-4 to TRBJ2-5; either TRBD1 or TRBD2 may fit D (6 bases each). Germline CDR1 SGHNT, CDR2 YYREEE (reference sequence). The CDR3 is 14 residues long. V lost 4 bases and J lost 5, with 15 bases in between. CDR3 DNA: TGTGCCAGCAGCGGGTTCGGGGGCTGGGAGACCCAGTACTTC. This sequence encodes CASSGFGGWETQYF.

The rearrangement links TRBV30 to TRBJ1-2; D gene ambiguous. The CDR3 contains 13 residues. Germline CDR1 is GTSNPN and CDR2 is SVGIG (reference sequence). The ends were cut back, 1 base at V and 7 bases at J, with 13 bases in the middle. The DNA for the CDR3 is TGTGCCTGGAGTGCTCTGGGGTACTTTGGCTACACCTTC. Its protein product is CAWSALGYFGYTF.

The chain combines TRBV5-6 with TRBJ2-7; 10 nucleotides align to TRBD1. Per germline, CDR1 SGHDT and CDR2 YYEEEE. The CDR3 has 16 residues. Trimming cost V 4 bases and J 4 bases; bases outside gene matches: 11. CDR3 residues: CASSTDRGSWSYEQYF. The CDR3 region has the DNA TGTGCCAGCAGCACGGACAGGGGGAGCTGGAGTTACGAGCAGTACTTC.

The V and J genes are TRBV19 and TRBJ2-4; D gene ambiguous. Between the trimmed V and J ends, which lost 5 bases and 11 bases, there was a span of 10 bases. The CDR3 is 11 amino acids. The germline CDR1 and CDR2 sequences are LNHDA and SQIVND (reference sequence). CDR3 residues: CASSSYPLQYF. CDR3 DNA sequence: TGTGCCAGTAGTTCTTATCCCCTTCAGTACTTC.

The gene calls are TRBV18 and TRBJ2-7, with D possibly TRBD2 on 6 matching bases. Germline assignment: CDR1 KGHSH and CDR2 LQKENI. This CDR3 is built from 14 residues. Trimming pared 5 bases from V and 3 bases from J, leaving 14 bases between. CDR3: CASSSSGDSYEQYF. CDR3 sequence (DNA): TGTGCCAGCTCATCATCGGGGGATAGCTACGAGCAGTACTTC.

CDR3 sequence: CASEGPGEKLFF. The CDR3 DNA reads as TGTGCCAGCGAGGGGCCCGGGGAAAAACTGTTTTTT. The chain combines TRBV25-1 with TRBJ1-4; maybe TRBD1 (5 bases). The CDR3 runs 12 residues. In germline, CDR1 is MGHDK, CDR2 SYGVNS. Trimming removed 8 bases from V and 8 bases from J, with 12 bases in between.

V is TRBV21-1 and J is TRBJ2-6. TRBV21-1 is tagged as a pseudogene. The CDR3 runs 14 residues. The CDR3 region has the DNA TGTGCCAGCGGTAGGTTTTCTGGGGCCAACGTCCTGACTTTC. The encoded protein is CASGRFSGANVLTF.

The chain recombines TRBV2 with TRBJ1-4; perhaps TRBD1 as D (5 bases). V was clipped by 6 bases and J by 4 bases, with 12 bases between them. The CDR3 covers 14 residues. The germline CDR1 and CDR2 sequences are SNHLY and FYNNEI. The CDR3 region is CASSPTVVNEKLFF. The CDR3 nucleotides read TGTGCCAGCAGCCCGACAGTCGTTAATGAAAAACTGTTTTTT.

The V gene is TRBV15, the J gene TRBJ2-1, with TRBD1 matching 12 bases. This CDR3 is built from 16 residues. The germline V gene encodes CDR1 LNHNV and CDR2 YYDKDF (reference sequence). Unmatched junction bases numbered 6, after V lost 0 bases and J lost 9 bases. The CDR3, as DNA: TGTGCCACCAGCAGAGAGGGACAGGGGGCGGGTAGTGAGCAGTTCTTC. Its protein is CATSREGQGAGSEQFF.

This CDR3 is CASSLSTGLTYEQYF. For the CDR3, the DNA is TGTGCCAGCAGCTTAAGTACGGGCCTTACCTACGAGCAGTACTTC. V gene TRBV11-2 combines with J gene TRBJ2-7; no reliable D call. CDR1 and CDR2 (germline): SGHAT, FQNNGV. The CDR3 is 15 amino acids. Deletions cut 2 bases from V and 2 bases from J, with 13 bases between.

The gene calls are TRBV11-2 and TRBJ1-2; TRBD1 is a possible D gene (5 bases). This CDR3 is 13 amino acids long. CDR1 and CDR2 (germline): SGHAT, FQNNGV. The V and J ends lost 5 bases and 4 bases respectively, with 11 bases between them. CDR3 in amino acids: CASSPTGGYGYTF. For the CDR3, the DNA is TGTGCCAGCAGCCCTACCGGGGGCTATGGCTACACCTTC.

The V gene is TRBV5-1, the J gene TRBJ2-5; D is unclear. Germline CDR1 is SGHRS and CDR2 is YFSETQ. V lost 0 bases, J lost 2 bases, and 5 bases lay in between. The CDR3 consists of 13 residues. Here the CDR3 reads CASSLDIQETQYF. DNA of the CDR3: TGCGCCAGCAGCTTGGACATTCAAGAGACCCAGTACTTC.

The genes are TRBV2 and TRBJ1-4; D remains unclear. V was trimmed by 6 bases and J by 7 bases, leaving 9 bases between them. This CDR3 contains 12 residues. CDR1 is SNHLY and CDR2 is FYNNEI in the germline V gene. The CDR3 loop is CASSVVVEKLFF. The CDR3 DNA sequence: TGTGCCAGCAGCGTAGTGGTTGAAAAACTGTTTTTT.

This rearrangement joins TRBV4-2 to TRBJ2-7; TRBD1 aligns across 7 bases. The CDR3 loop spans 16 amino acids. Germline CDR1 and CDR2: LGHNA and YNFKEQ. Germline trimming cut 2 bases from V and 2 bases from J; bases unmatched to any gene: 9. CDR3 sequence: CASSQNNRDRTYEQYF. The CDR3 bases are TGTGCCAGCAGCCAAAATAACCGGGACAGAACCTACGAGCAGTACTTC.